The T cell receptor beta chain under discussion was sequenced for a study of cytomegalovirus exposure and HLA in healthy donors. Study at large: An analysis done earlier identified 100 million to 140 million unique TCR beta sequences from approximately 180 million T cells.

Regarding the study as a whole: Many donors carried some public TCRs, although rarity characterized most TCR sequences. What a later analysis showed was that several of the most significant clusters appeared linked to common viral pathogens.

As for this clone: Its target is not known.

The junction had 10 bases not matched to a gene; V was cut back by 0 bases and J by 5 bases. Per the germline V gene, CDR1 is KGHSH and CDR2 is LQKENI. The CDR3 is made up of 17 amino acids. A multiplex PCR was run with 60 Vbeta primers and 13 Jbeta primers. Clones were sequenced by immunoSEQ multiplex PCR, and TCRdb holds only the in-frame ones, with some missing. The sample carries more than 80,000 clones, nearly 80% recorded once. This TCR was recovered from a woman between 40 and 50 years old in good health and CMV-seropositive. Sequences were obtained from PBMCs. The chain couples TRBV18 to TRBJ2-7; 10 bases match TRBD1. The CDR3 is CASSPPNSRQGAHEQYF. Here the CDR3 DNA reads TGTGCCAGCTCACCACCTAATTCGAGACAGGGGGCCCACGAGCAGTACTTC.